The rows below give T cell receptor beta chains drawn from one sample of a study of radiotherapy plus CTLA-4 blockade in lung cancer. Data came from immunoSEQ multiplex PCR; TCRdb stores just in-frame clones and leaves some out. Altogether 30,000 to 40,000 clones are present, roughly 70% being singletons, with the ten largest covering 4%. This sample comprised peripheral blood, obtained from a patient treated with radiotherapy plus ipilimumab. Source of these receptors: a human donor with non-small cell lung cancer who had stable disease on radiotherapy plus ipilimumab. Each CDR3 is given with its conserved first and last residue. Clone size, where shown, is once, few, many, or a class for clones that have expanded.

length | J | V | size | CDR3
17 | TRBJ2-3 | TRBV5-6 | NA | CASSLGIQGGGTDTQYF
13 | TRBJ2-1 | TRBV2 | once | CASSEGLGLGQFF
15 | TRBJ2-2 | TRBV19 | NA | CASNPAAGSPGELFF
16 | TRBJ2-1 | TRBV5-6 | NA | CASSYTHRGTNNEQFF
13 | TRBJ2-5 | TRBV6-5 | NA | CASRDRTGGTQYF
14 | TRBJ1-2 | TRBV19 | NA | CASSTISRNYGYTF
16 | TRBJ2-7 | TRBV18 | NA | CASSPPSAGVTYEQYF
14 | TRBJ2-3 | TRBV6-5 | NA | CAGSYLPHTDTQYF
14 | TRBJ2-3 | TRBV7-7 | NA | CASSLFYFTDTQYF
13 | TRBJ2-1 | TRBV15 | NA | CATSFEGSNEQFF
15 | TRBJ1-1 | TRBV11-3 | NA | CASSLAGSMNTEAFF
15 | TRBJ2-1 | TRBV6-7 | NA | CASSQRDSPLNEQFF
17 | TRBJ2-7 | TRBV7-8 | NA | CASSFSGTSGFNYEQYF
17 | TRBJ2-2 | TRBV9 | NA | CASSGGTSGINTGELFF
12 | TRBJ2-1 | TRBV18 | NA | CASSPEGVWVFF
15 | TRBJ1-5 | TRBV6-1 | NA | CASKPDFNSNQPQHF
16 | TRBJ2-2 | TRBV4-3 | NA | CASSLSRGLLTGELFF
13 | TRBJ1-2 | TRBV6-5 | once | CASRRDFNYGYTF
17 | TRBJ2-3 | TRBV5-4 | NA | CASSFGGLAGGSMAQYF
16 | TRBJ2-3 | TRBV5-4 | NA | CASRTTGRAGTDTQYF
17 | TRBJ2-5 | TRBV18 | NA | CASSPTISGQHQETQYF
14 | TRBJ2-1 | TRBV19 | NA | CASSIGQGGHEQFF
17 | TRBJ2-7 | TRBV19 | NA | CASSIGTSGYTSYEQYF
14 | TRBJ2-1 | TRBV7-6 | once | CASSLALAGGEQFF
14 | TRBJ1-1 | TRBV27 | once | CASSLLNLNTEAFF
12 | TRBJ2-1 | TRBV7-8 | NA | CASSSSSSWQFF
16 | TRBJ2-5 | TRBV4-1 | NA | CASSQGDRGGQETQYF